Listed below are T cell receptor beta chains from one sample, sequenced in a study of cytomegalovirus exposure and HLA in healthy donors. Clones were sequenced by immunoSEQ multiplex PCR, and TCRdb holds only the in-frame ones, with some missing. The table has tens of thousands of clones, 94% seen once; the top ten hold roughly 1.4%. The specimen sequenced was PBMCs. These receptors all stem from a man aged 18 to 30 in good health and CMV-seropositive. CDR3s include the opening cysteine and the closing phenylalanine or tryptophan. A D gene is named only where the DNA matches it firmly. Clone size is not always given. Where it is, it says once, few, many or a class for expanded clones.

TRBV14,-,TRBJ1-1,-,TGTGCCAGCAGCCAAGGAGCGGGACACTATTTCCACCGAGACCTCAAGGCGCCGAACACTGAAGCTTTCTTT,CASSQGAGHYFHRDLKAPNTEAFF
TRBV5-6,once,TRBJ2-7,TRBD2,TGTGCCAGCAGCCACCCGGGACTAGGGGACGAGCAGTACTTC,CASSHPGLGDEQYF
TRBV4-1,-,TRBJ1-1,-,TGCGCCAGCAGCCCCACCGGGGGTACTGAAGCTTTCTTT,CASSPTGGTEAFF
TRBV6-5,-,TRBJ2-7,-,TGTGCCAGCAGTTACTCGTCCGGGGGCGAGCAGTACTTC,CASSYSSGGEQYF
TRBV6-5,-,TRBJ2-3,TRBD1,TGTGCCAGCAGTTACCGGGGACAGGCTGCAGATACGCAGTATTTT,CASSYRGQAADTQYF
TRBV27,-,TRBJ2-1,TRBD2,TGTGCCAGCAGTCCTGGGACTAGCGGGAGAAATGAGCAGTTCTTC,CASSPGTSGRNEQFF
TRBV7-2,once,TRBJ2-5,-,TGTGCCAGCCAGGGAGGCCCCAGATGGGAGACCCAGTACTTC,CASQGGPRWETQYF
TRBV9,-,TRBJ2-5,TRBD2,TGTGCCAGCAGCATTACTAGCGGGAGGACCCAGTACTTC,CASSITSGRTQYF
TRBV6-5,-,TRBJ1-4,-,TGTGCCAGCAGTTACCCCCCCGGGGAAAAACTGTTTTTT,CASSYPPGEKLFF
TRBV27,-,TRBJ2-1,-,TGTGCCAGCAGCTTAGCGGCCGACAATGAGCAGTTCTTC,CASSLAADNEQFF
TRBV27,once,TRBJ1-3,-,TGTGCCAGCAGTTCATGGGGGGAGGGACCCGCCGGAAACACCATATATTTT,CASSSWGEGPAGNTIYF
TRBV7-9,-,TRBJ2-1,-,TGTGCCAGCAGCTTAGTTGTTCTCAATGAGCAGTTCTTC,CASSLVVLNEQFF
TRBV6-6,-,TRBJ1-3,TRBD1,TGTGCCAGCACTCAGACAGGGACTGGAAACACCATATATTTT,CASTQTGTGNTIYF
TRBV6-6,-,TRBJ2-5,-,TGTGCCAGCAGTTACGACCCTAGGTGGGAGACCCAGTACTTC,CASSYDPRWETQYF
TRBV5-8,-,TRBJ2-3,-,TGTGCCAGCAGCTTGGGACTAGTGGACACAGATACGCAGTATTTT,CASSLGLVDTDTQYF
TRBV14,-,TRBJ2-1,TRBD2,TGTGCCAGCAGCCAAGGGCCGCTAGCGGGAAATGAGCAGTTCTTC,CASSQGPLAGNEQFF
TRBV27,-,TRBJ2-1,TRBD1,TGTGCCAGCAGACCGGGACAGGGGTCGGGTACAATTTCGCAGTTCTTC,CASRPGQGSGTISQFF
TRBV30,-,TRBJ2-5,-,TGTGCCTGGAGCGGAGGGGCTAGCGCTCCACAAGAGACCCAGTACTTC,CAWSGGASAPQETQYF
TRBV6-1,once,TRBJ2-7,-,TGTGCCAGCAGTGAATGGCGGCAGACCTACGAGCAGTACTTC,CASSEWRQTYEQYF
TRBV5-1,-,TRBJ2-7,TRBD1,TGCGCCAGCAGCGAGGGCGGGACAGGGGACCTCTACGAGCAGTACTTC,CASSEGGTGDLYEQYF
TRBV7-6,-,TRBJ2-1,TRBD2,TGTGCCAGCAGCTTTTCAGCGGGAGGCCCCAATGAGCAGTTCTTC,CASSFSAGGPNEQFF
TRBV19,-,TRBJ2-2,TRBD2,TGTGCCAGTAGTAGGGCGGGACTAGCGGGAGCGGGCACCGGGGAGCTGTTTTTT,CASSRAGLAGAGTGELFF
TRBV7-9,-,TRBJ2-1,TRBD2,TGTGCCGGGAGGGGCTACAATGAGCAGTTCTTC,CAGRGYNEQFF
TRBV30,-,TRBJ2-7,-,TGTGCCTGGAGTGCCGAGATGGGGGGAACATCCTACGAGCAGTACTTC,CAWSAEMGGTSYEQYF
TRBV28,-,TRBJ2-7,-,TGTGCCAGCAGTCAAGATGGAGGGGAAGAGCAGTACTTC,CASSQDGGEEQYF
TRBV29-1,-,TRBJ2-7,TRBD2,TGCAGCGTGGCGGGAGGGGGGGATTACGAGCAGTACTTC,CSVAGGGDYEQYF
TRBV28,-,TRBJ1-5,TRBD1,TGTGCCAGCAGTTGGGGGACAGGGGAGCATTTT,CASSWGTGEHF
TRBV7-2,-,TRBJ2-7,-,TGTGCCAGCAGCCCTCAATCTAGCTCCTACGAGCAGTACTTC,CASSPQSSSYEQYF
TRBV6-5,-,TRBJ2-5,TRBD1,TGTGCCAGCAGAAACCGGGACAGCCAAGAGACCCAGTACTTC,CASRNRDSQETQYF
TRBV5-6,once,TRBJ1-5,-,TGTGCCAGCAGCTTATACAGGGATGAGGATCAGCCCCAGCATTTT,CASSLYRDEDQPQHF
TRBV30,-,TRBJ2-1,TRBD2,TGTGCCTGGAGCAAGCGGGAGGTACACAATGAGCAGTTCTTC,CAWSKREVHNEQFF
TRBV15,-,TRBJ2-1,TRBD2,TGTGCCACCAGCAGGAGCACAGCGGGAGGTTACAATGAGCAGTTCTTC,CATSRSTAGGYNEQFF
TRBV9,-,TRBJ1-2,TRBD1,TGTGCCAGCAGCGAATCGACAGGGGGCAGCTATGGCTACACCTTC,CASSESTGGSYGYTF
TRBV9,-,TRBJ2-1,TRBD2,TGTGCCAGCAGTCTAGCGGGAAGTAATGAGCAGTTCTTC,CASSLAGSNEQFF
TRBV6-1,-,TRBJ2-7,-,TGTGCCAGCAACTTATGGCAGGGGGGCTCCTACGAGCAGTACTTC,CASNLWQGGSYEQYF
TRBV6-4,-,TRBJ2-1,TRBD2,TGTGCCAGCAGTGGCCCTGGACTAGCGGCCTTAGAGAGCTCCTACAATGAGCAGTTCTTC,CASSGPGLAALESSYNEQFF
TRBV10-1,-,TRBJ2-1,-,TGCGCCAGCAGTCGATACCGGGTTGGCCTCGGTGAGCAGTTCTTC,CASSRYRVGLGEQFF
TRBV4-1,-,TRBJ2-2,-,TGCGCCAGCAGCCAAGATGGGGATCGGGTGGGAGTTCGGGACACCGGGGAGCTGTTTTTT,CASSQDGDRVGVRDTGELFF
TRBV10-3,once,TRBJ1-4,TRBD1,TGTGCCATCAGTCCCCAGGGGGAAAATGGGGAACTGTTTTTT,CAISPQGENGELFF
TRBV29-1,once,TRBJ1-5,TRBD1,TGCAGCGCTACCCCCCCGGACAGGGAGGGACAGCCCCAGCATTTT,CSATPPDREGQPQHF
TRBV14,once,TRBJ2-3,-,TGTGCCAGCAGCCAAGGGCGGGTGAACACAGATACGCAGTATTTT,CASSQGRVNTDTQYF
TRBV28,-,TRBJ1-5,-,TGTGCCAGCAGTTTACTGGACTCATATAGCAATCAGCCCCAGCATTTT,CASSLLDSYSNQPQHF
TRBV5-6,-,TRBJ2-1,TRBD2,TGTGCCAGCAGCTCCTATAGACTAGCGGGAGTAGATGAGCAGTTCTTC,CASSSYRLAGVDEQFF
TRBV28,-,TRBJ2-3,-,TGTGCCAGCAGTTTGTACAGACTGCGGGGGCAGTATTTT,CASSLYRLRGQYF
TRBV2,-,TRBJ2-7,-,TGTGCCAGCAGTGCTGGGGGAGGCTCCTACGAGCAGTACTTC,CASSAGGGSYEQYF
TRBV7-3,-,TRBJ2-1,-,TGTGCCAGCAGCTTGGATCGGGGTAGCTCCTACAATGAGCAGTTCTTC,CASSLDRGSSYNEQFF
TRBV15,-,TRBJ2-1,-,TGTGCCACCAGCAGAGAACGGGAAGGTGAGCAGTTCTTC,CATSREREGEQFF
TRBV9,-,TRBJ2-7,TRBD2,TGTGCCAGCAACCCACACCGGCGGGAGAAGGACGAGCAGTACTTC,CASNPHRREKDEQYF
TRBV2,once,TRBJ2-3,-,TGTGCCACCAAGGGGGGGTGGGGCTTCACAGATACGCAGTATTTT,CATKGGWGFTDTQYF
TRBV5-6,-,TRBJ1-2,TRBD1,TGTGCCAGCAGCTTAAGGACAGGGGATCCGGGATATGGCTACACCTTC,CASSLRTGDPGYGYTF
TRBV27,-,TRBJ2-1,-,TGTGCCAGCAGTTTAGGCAGGAACTTCTACAATGAGCAGTTCTTC,CASSLGRNFYNEQFF
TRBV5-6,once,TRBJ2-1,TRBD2,TGTGCCAGCAGGCTTAGCGGGATCTTTTTTGAGCAGTTCTTC,CASRLSGIFFEQFF
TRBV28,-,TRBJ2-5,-,TGTGCCAGCAGTTTACCGGGACTTTCTCAAGAGACCCAGTACTTC,CASSLPGLSQETQYF
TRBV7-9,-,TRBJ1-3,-,TGTGCCAGCAGCTTAGTCCGGGTCCAAAACACCATATATTTT,CASSLVRVQNTIYF